This T cell receptor (beta chain) was captured in a study of blood T cell repertoires in COVID-19. Background on the study: Material from acute and convalescent COVID-19 was sourced from the United States, Italy and Spain. PBMCs, B-cell-depleted T cells, or T cells provided the cDNA or gDNA that made up the material.

In the original processing: It was from reference gene primer amplification that nucleated cell counts were estimated. Sequencing used immunoSEQ multiplex PCR; TCRdb keeps in-frame clones, though not all of them. The V and J calls and the clone size are those of that table, but D and trimming were determined from the DNA. The profile shows about 270,000 clones, around 90% of them singletons. This CDR3 region has 14 residues. Germline CDR1 is MDHEN and CDR2 is SYDVKM. Trimming took 5 bases from V and 0 from J; bases not matched to a gene: 4. The sample taken for sequencing was peripheral blood. The chain is built from TRBV28 and TRBJ2-7; TRBD1 matches 7 bases. The receptor's source is a man aged 45 to 65 with acute or convalescent COVID-19. The CDR3 here is CASSPRQGSYEQYF. Written as DNA, the CDR3 is TGTGCCAGCAGTCCACGACAGGGCTCCTACGAGCAGTACTTC.